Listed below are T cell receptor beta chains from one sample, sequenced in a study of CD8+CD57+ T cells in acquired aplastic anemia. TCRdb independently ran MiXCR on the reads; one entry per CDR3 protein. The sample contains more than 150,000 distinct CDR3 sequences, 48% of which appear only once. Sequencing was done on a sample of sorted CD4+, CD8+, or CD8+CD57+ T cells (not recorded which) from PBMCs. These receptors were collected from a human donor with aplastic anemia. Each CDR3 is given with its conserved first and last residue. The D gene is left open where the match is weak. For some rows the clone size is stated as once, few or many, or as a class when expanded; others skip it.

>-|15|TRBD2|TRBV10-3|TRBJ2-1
TGTGCCATCAGCCCAACTAGCGGGGGTAGCAATGAGCAGTTCTTC
CAISPTSGGSNEQFF
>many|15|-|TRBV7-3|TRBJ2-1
TGTGCCAGCAGCTCACGCCCGGGGGCTCCGAATGAGCAGTTCTTC
CASSSRPGAPNEQFF
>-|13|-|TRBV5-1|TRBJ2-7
TGCGCCAGCAGCTTAAAGCAGGCCTACGAGCAGTACTTC
CASSLKQAYEQYF
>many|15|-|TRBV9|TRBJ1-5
TGTGCCAGCAGCGTTACTGCAGGGTTCAATCAGCCCCAGCATTTT
CASSVTAGFNQPQHF
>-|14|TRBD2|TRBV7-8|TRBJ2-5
TGTGCCAGCAGCTTAGCTAGCGGGGAAGAGACCCAGTACTTC
CASSLASGEETQYF
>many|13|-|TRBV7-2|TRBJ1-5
TGTGCCAGCAGCTTAACCGGGAATCAGCCCCAGCATTTT
CASSLTGNQPQHF
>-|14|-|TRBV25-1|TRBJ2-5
TGTGCCAGCAGTCAGCCCCAGGGCGAGGAGACCCAGTACTTC
CASSQPQGEETQYF
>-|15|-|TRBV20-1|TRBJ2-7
TGCAGTGCTATTTCCACAGGGTTTAACTCCTACGAGCAGTACTTC
CSAISTGFNSYEQYF
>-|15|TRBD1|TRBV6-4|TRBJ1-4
TGTGCCAGCAGCGTCACCGGGACAGGGGGTGAAAAACTGTTTTTT
CASSVTGTGGEKLFF
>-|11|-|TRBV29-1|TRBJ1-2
TGCAGCGTGCGGGCCTTAGATGGCTACACCTTC
CSVRALDGYTF
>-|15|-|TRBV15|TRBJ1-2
TGTGCCACCAGCAGGGTTTCCGGGGACCTCGGCGGCTACACCTTC
CATSRVSGDLGGYTF
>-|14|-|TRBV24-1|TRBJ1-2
TGTGCCACCAGTGATTCTACAGGGAAGCGTGGCTACACCTTC
CATSDSTGKRGYTF
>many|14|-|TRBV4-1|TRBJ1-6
TGCGCCAGCAGCTCGGACAGTTATAATTCACCCCTCCACTTT
CASSSDSYNSPLHF
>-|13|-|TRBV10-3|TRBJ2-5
TGTGCCAGCAGTTTAAGTTTCAAAGAGACCCAGTACTTC
CASSLSFKETQYF
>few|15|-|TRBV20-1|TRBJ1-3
TGCAGTGCTAGTGAAGGGACCAACTCTGGAAACACCATATATTTT
CSASEGTNSGNTIYF
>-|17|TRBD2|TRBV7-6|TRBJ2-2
TGTGCCAGCAGCTTAATGAGCGGGACCGCAAACACCGGGGAGCTGTTTTTT
CASSLMSGTANTGELFF
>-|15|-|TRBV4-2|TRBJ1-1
TGTGCCAGCAGCCAAGAGCCGACAGGGAACACTGAAGCTTTCTTT
CASSQEPTGNTEAFF
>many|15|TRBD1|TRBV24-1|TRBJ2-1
TGTGCCACCAGTGACCAGGACAGGGGGAGGAATGAGCAGTTCTTC
CATSDQDRGRNEQFF
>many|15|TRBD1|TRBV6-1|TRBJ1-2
TGTGCCAGCAGTGAATGGGGACAGGGTAACTATGGCTACACCTTC
CASSEWGQGNYGYTF
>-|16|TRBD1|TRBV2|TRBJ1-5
TGTGCCAGCAGTGAGAGGGGACAGGGAAGCAATCAGCCCCAGCATTTT
CASSERGQGSNQPQHF
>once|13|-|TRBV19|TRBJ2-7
TGTGCCAGCCGAAGGGACGGCGCCTACGAGCAGTACTTC
CASRRDGAYEQYF
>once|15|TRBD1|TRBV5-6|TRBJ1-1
TGTGCCAGCAGCTTGGTAGACAGGGAGGGCACTGAAGCTTTCTTT
CASSLVDREGTEAFF
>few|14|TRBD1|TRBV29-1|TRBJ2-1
TGCAGCGCCGACGACAGGGGTTCCTACAATGAGCAGTTCTTC
CSADDRGSYNEQFF
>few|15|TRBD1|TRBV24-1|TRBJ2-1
TGTGCCACCAGCGGGCGGGACAGGGACTACAATGAGCAGTTCTTC
CATSGRDRDYNEQFF
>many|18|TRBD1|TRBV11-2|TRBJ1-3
TGTGCCAGCAGCCGAGACCGGGACAGGGCTAGCTCTGGAAACACCATATATTTT
CASSRDRDRASSGNTIYF
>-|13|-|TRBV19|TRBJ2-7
TGTGCCAGTAGTATAGCTGCAGGATACGAGCAGTACTTC
CASSIAAGYEQYF
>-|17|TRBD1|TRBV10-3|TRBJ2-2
TGTGCCATCAGTGCCGGGACAGCCAAATCGAACACCGGGGAGCTGTTTTTT
CAISAGTAKSNTGELFF
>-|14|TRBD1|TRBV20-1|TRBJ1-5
TGCAGTGCCACCAGGGGGGATATGCCTCAGCCCCAGCATTTT
CSATRGDMPQPQHF
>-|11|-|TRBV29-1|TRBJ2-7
TGCAGCGTTTGGGACTTTTACGAGCAGTACTTC
CSVWDFYEQYF
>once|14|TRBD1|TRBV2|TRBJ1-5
TGTGCCAGCAGCGACCGGGACAGCTATCAGCCCCAGCATTTT
CASSDRDSYQPQHF
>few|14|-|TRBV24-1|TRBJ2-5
TGTGCCACCAGTGATTCCGACAGCCAAGAGACCCAGTACTTC
CATSDSDSQETQYF
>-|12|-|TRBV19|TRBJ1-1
TGTGCCAGTACGAGGTTGAACACTGAAGCTTTCTTT
CASTRLNTEAFF